This TCR beta chain is drawn from a study of shared clonotypes between healthy human individuals. Sequencing used immunoSEQ multiplex PCR; TCRdb keeps in-frame clones, though not all of them. The data contain a few million clones, over 85% of them singletons. CD45RO negativity and positive selection for CCR7 defined naive CD8 cells, a population that excluded terminally differentiated effector memory CD45RA+ cells. Free of recent acute infections or vaccinations, the donors were healthy HIV-negative adults. The source of this sequence is a man younger than 30 in good health. Some clones in this sample may be carry-over from other donors' samples. The sequenced sample was naive CD8+ T cells from PBMCs.

CDR3 loop: CASSLTPGLVYEQYF. The CDR3 coding sequence is TGTGCCAGCAGCTTAACCCCGGGACTAGTCTACGAGCAGTACTTC. The chain combines TRBV9 with TRBJ2-7; 8 positions match TRBD2. Germline-derived CDR1 and CDR2 are SGDLS and YYNGEE. This CDR3 comprises 15 residues. The J segment lost 3 bases and the V segment lost 4 bases, leaving 9 bases of the junction unmatched.